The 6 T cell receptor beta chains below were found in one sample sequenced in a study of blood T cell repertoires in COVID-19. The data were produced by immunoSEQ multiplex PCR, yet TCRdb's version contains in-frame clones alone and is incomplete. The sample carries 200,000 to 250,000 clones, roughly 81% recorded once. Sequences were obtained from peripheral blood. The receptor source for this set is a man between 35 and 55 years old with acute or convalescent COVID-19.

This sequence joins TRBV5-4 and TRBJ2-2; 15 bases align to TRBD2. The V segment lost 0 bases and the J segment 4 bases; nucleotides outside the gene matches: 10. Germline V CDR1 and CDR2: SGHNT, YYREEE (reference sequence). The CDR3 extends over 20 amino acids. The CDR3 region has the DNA TGTGCCAGCAGCTTGGATCTCGGACTAGCGGGGGGGCCGATCACCGGGGAGCTGTTTTTT. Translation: CASSLDLGLAGGPITGELFF.

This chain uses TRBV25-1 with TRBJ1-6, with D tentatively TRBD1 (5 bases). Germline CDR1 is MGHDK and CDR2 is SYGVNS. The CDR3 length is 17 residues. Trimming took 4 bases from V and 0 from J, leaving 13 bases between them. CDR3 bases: TGTGCCAGCAGTGGCCCCACAGGAAGCTCCTATAATTCACCCCTCCACTTT. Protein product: CASSGPTGSSYNSPLHF.

CDR3 in DNA: TGTGCCAGCAGCTTCGAAGGCAGGGCGAGAAATGAGCAGTTCTTC. It encodes CASSFEGRARNEQFF. This chain joins TRBV7-3 and TRBJ2-1, with D maybe TRBD1 (5 bases). The germline V gene has CDR1 SGHTA and CDR2 FQGTGA. Trimming removed 3 bases from V and 7 bases from J, with 16 bases in between. The CDR3 consists of 15 residues.

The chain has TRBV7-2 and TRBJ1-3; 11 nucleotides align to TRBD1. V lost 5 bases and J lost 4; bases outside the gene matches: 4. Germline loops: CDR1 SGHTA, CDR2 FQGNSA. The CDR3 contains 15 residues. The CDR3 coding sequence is TGTGCCAGCAGCAAGGACAGGGGGCAAGGAAACACCATATATTTT. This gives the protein CASSKDRGQGNTIYF.

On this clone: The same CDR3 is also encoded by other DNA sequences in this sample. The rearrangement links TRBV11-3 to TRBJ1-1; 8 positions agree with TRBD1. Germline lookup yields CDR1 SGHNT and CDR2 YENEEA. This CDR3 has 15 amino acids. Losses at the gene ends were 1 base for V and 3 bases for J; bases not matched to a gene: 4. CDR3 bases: TGTGCCAGCAGCTTAGGGACAGGGAAAGACACTGAAGCTTTCTTT. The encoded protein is CASSLGTGKDTEAFF.

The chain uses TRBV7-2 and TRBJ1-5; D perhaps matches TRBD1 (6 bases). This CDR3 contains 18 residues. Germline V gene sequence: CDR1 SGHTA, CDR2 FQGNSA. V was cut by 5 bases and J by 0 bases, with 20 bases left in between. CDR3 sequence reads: CASSITGTPGGSNQPQHF. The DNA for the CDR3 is TGTGCCAGCAGCATTACCGGGACACCAGGAGGTAGCAATCAGCCCCAGCATTTT.